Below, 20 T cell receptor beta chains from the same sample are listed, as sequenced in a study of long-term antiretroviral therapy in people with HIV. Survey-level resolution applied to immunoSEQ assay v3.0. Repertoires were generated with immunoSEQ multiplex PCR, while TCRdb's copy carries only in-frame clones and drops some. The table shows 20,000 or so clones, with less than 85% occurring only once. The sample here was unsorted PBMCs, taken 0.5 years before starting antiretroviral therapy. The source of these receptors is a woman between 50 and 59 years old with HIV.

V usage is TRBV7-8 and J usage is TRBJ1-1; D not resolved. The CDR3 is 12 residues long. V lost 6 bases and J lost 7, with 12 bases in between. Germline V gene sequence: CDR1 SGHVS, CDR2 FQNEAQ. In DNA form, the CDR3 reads TGTGCCAGCAGGGGCGTCCTGCTTGAAGCTTTCTTT. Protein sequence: CASRGVLLEAFF.

DNA of the CDR3: TGTGCCAGCAGCACGGGCACCCTTCATGGAAACACCATATATTTT. This encodes CASSTGTLHGNTIYF. V gene TRBV5-8 combines with J gene TRBJ1-3; D is undetermined. The CDR3 extends over 15 amino acids. The ends were cut back, 4 bases at V and 3 bases at J, with 14 bases in the middle. The germline CDR1 and CDR2 sequences are SGHTS and YDEGEE.

In nucleotides, the CDR3 is TGTGCCAGCAGTGAAGCGTTTGGCAGGGGAAAGGGCTACACCTTC. This encodes CASSEAFGRGKGYTF. V usage is TRBV6-1 and J usage is TRBJ1-2, with a weak D call TRBD1 (6 bases). V was shortened by 0 bases and J by 8 bases, with 16 bases between the two germline ends. Germline V lookup: CDR1 MNHNS, CDR2 SASEGT. This CDR3 has 15 residues.

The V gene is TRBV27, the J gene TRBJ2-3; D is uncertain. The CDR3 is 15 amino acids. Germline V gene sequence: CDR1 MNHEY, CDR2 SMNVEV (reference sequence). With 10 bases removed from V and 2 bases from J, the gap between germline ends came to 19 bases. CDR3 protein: CAIKDSGVSTDTQYF. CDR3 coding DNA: TGTGCCATAAAAGATTCCGGTGTATCCACAGATACGCAGTATTTT.

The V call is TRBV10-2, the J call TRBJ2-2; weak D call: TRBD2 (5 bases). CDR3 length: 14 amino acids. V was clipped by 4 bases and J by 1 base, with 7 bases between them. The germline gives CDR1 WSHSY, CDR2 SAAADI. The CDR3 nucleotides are TGCGCCAGCAGTGGGACTTGGAACACCGGGGAGCTGTTTTTT. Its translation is CASSGTWNTGELFF.

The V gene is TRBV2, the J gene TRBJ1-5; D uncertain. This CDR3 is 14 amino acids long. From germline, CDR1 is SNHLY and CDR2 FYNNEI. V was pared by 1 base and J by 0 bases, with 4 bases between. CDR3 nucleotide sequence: TGTGCCAGCAGTGAAGGGATTAGCAATCAGCCCCAGCATTTT. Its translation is CASSEGISNQPQHF.

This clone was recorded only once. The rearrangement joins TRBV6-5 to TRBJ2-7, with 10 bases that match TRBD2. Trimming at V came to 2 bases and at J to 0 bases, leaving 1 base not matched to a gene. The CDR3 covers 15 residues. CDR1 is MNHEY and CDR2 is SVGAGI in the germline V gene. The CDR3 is CASSYERGGSYEQYF. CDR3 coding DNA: TGTGCCAGCAGTTACGAGCGGGGGGGCTCCTACGAGCAGTACTTC.

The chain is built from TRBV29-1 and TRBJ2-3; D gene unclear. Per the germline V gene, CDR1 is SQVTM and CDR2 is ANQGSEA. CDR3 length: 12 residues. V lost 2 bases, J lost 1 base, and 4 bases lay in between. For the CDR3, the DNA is TGCAGCGTTGAAAGGGGCACAGATACGCAGTATTTT. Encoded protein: CSVERGTDTQYF.

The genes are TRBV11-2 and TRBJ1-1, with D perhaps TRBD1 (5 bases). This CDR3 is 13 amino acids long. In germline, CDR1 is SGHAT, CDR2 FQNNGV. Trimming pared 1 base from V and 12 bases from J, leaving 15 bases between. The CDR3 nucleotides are TGTGCCAGCAGCTTAGTCGTCCGGGACCAAACTTTCTTT. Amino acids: CASSLVVRDQTFF.

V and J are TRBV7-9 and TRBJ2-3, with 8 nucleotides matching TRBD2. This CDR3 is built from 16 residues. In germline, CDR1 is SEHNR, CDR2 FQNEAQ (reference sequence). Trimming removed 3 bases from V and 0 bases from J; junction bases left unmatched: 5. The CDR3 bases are TGTGCCAGCAGCTTGGCTAGCGGGTCTAGCACAGATACGCAGTATTTT. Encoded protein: CASSLASGSSTDTQYF.

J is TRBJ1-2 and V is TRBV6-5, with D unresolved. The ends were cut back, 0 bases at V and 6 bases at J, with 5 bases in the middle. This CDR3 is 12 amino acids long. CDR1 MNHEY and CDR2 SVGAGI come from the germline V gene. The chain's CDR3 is CASSYSGDGYTF. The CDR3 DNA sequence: TGTGCCAGCAGTTACTCCGGGGATGGCTACACCTTC.

This chain's CDR3 is CASSPQSGGNQPQHF. The CDR3 DNA reads TGTGCCAGCTCACCACAATCCGGGGGGAATCAGCCCCAGCATTTT. V and J are TRBV18 and TRBJ1-5; D may be TRBD1 (5 bases). V was pared by 1 base and J by 4 bases, with 11 bases between. From germline, CDR1 is KGHSH and CDR2 LQKENI. The length of the CDR3 is 15 residues.

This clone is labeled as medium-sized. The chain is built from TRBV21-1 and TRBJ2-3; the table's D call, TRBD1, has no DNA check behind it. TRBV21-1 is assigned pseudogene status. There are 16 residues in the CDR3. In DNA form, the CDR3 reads TGTGCCAGCAGCAAAGACGTCAGGGGGCTAACAGATACGCAGTATTTT. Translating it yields CASSKDVRGLTDTQYF.

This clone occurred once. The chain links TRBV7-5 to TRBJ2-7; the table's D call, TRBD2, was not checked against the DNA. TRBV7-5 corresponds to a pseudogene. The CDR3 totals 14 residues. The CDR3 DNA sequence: TGTGTCAGAACGGGACTAGCGGGGGGATACGAGCAGTACGTC. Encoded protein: CVRTGLAGGYEQYV.

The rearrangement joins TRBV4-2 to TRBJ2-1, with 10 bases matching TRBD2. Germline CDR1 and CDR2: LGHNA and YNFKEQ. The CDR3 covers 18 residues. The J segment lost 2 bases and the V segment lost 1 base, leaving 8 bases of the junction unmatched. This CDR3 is CASSQVFSAGGAYNEQFF. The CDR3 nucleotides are TGTGCCAGCAGCCAAGTTTTTTCAGCGGGGGGGGCCTACAATGAGCAGTTCTTC.

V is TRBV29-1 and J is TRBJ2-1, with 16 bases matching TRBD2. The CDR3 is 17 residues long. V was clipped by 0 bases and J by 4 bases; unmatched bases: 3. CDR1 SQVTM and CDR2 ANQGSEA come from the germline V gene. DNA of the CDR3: TGCAGCGTTGAAGATCTGGGACTAGCGGGGGGGTACAATGAGCAGTTCTTC. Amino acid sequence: CSVEDLGLAGGYNEQFF.

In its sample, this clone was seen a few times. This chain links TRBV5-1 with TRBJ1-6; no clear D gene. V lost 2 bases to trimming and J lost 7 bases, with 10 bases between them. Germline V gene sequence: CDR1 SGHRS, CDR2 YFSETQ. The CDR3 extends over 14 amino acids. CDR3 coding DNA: TGCGCCAGCAGCTTAGGGAGCAGCAATTCACCCCTCCACTTT. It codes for CASSLGSSNSPLHF.

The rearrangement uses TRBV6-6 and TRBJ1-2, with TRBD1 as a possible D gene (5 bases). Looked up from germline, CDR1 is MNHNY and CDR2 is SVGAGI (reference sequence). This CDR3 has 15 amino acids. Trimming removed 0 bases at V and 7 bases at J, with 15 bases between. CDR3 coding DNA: TGTGCCAGCAGTTACTCGAGGCAGGGCGCGGCTGGCTACACCTTC. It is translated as CASSYSRQGAAGYTF.

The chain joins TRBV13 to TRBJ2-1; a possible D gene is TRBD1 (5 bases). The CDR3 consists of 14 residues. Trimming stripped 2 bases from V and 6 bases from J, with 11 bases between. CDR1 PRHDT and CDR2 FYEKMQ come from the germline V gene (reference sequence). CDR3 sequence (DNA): TGTGCCAGCAGCTTAAGGAAAGGGGCCAATGAGCAGTTCTTC. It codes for CASSLRKGANEQFF.

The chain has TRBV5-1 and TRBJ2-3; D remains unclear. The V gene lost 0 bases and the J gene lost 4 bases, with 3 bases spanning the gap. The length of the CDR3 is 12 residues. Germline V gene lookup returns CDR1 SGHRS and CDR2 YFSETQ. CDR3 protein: CASSLASDTQYF. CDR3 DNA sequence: TGCGCCAGCAGCTTGGCCTCAGATACGCAGTATTTT. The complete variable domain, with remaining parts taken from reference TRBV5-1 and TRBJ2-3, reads KAGVTQTPRYLIKTRGQQVTLSCSPISGHRSVSWYQQTPGQGLQFLFEYFSETQRNKGNFPGRFSGRQFSNSRSEMNVSTLELGDSALYLCASSLASDTQYFGPGTRLTVL.